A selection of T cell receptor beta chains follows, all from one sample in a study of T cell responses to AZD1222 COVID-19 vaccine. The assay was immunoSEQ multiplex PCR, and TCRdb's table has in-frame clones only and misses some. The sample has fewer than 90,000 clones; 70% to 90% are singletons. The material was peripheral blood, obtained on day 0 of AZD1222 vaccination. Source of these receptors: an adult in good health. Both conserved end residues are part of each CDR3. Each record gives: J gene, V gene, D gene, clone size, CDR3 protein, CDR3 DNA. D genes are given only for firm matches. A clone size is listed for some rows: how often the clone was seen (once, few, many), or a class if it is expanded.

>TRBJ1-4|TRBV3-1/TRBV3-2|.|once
CASSLQASEKLFF
TGTGCCAGCAGCCTCCAGGCATCTGAAAAACTGTTTTTT
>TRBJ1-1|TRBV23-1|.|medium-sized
CASSHLWNTEAFF
TGCGCCAGCAGTCACCTTTGGAACACTGAAGCTTTCTTT
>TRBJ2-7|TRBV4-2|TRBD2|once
CASSQGGGEYEQYF
TGTGCCAGCAGCCAAGGGGGGGGTGAGTACGAGCAGTACTTC
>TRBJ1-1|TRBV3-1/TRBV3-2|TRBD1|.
CASSRPGQGVDRTEAFF
TGTGCCAGCAGCCGTCCGGGACAGGGGGTAGATAGGACTGAAGCTTTCTTT
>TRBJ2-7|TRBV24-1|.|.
CATAGASSYEQYF
TGTGCCACCGCAGGGGCTAGCTCGTACGAGCAGTACTTC
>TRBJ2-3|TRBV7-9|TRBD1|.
CASSSDRGSTDTQYF
TGTGCCAGCAGCTCTGACAGGGGGAGCACAGATACGCAGTATTTT
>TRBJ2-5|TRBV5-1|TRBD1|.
CASSLAQGAWETQYF
TGCGCCAGCAGCTTGGCGCAGGGGGCATGGGAGACCCAGTACTTC
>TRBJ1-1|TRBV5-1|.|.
CASNERVGSDTEAFF
TGCGCCAGCAACGAGAGGGTCGGGTCGGACACTGAAGCTTTCTTT
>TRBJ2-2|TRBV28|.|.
CASRTSGAWTGELFF
TGTGCCAGCAGGACCTCAGGGGCGTGGACCGGGGAGCTGTTTTTT
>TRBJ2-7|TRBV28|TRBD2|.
CASSALTSGRGEQYF
TGTGCCAGCAGTGCTCTTACTAGCGGGAGAGGTGAGCAGTACTTC
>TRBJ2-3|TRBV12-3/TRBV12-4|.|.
CASSPPGGDTQYF
TGTGCCAGCAGTCCTCCTGGGGGGGATACGCAGTATTTT
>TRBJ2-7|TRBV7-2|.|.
CASTLGGLGYEQYF
TGTGCCAGCACCCTGGGGGGTCTGGGCTACGAGCAGTACTTC
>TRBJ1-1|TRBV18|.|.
CASSPPNGYTEAFF
TGTGCCAGCTCACCACCGAATGGCTACACTGAAGCTTTCTTT
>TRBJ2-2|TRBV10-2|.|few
CASSQRQGPAGELFF
TGCGCCAGCAGTCAACGCCAGGGCCCGGCTGGGGAGCTGTTTTTT
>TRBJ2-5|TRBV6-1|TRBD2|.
CASSPPSGIETQYF
TGTGCCAGCAGTCCCCCTAGCGGGATAGAGACCCAGTACTTC
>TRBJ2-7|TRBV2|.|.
CASSDGGSYEQYF
TGTGCCAGCAGTGACGGCGGATCCTACGAGCAGTACTTC
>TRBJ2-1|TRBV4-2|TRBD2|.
CASSQKGLAGAHEQFF
TGTGCCAGCAGCCAAAAGGGACTAGCGGGAGCCCATGAGCAGTTCTTC
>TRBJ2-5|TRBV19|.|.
CASSINRQETQYF
TGTGCCAGTAGTATAAATAGACAAGAGACCCAGTACTTC
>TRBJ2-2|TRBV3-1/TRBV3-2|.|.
CASSPTTSHGELFF
TGTGCCAGCAGCCCAACCACTAGTCACGGGGAGCTGTTTTTT
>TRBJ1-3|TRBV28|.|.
CASSFWGRAGNTIYF
TGTGCCAGCAGTTTTTGGGGGAGGGCTGGAAACACCATATATTTT
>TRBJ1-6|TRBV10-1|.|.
CASSATAGSPLHF
TGCGCCAGCAGTGCGACAGCAGGATCACCCCTCCACTTT
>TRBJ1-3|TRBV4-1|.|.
CASSQASRDTIYF
TGCGCCAGCAGCCAAGCTTCCCGGGACACCATATATTTT
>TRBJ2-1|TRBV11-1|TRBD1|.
CASSSPGQYNEQFF
TGTGCCAGCAGCTCACCGGGACAGTACAATGAGCAGTTCTTC
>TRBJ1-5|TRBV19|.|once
CASSIWGRGQPQHF
TGTGCCAGTAGTATTTGGGGTCGGGGCCAGCCCCAGCATTTT